This T cell receptor (beta chain) was sequenced during a study of cytomegalovirus exposure and HLA in healthy donors. PCR involved 60 Vbeta and 13 Jbeta primers. Some clones are missing from TCRdb's copy, which holds only in-frame ones; the method was immunoSEQ multiplex PCR. This sample carries some 80,000 clones, about 9.4% of them seen once, and the ten largest clones take approximately 24%. Between the trimmed V and J ends, which lost 4 bases and 7 bases, there was a span of 13 bases. This CDR3 is 13 amino acids long. Germline loops: CDR1 MDHEN, CDR2 SYDVKM. This clone appeared a few times. The origin of this receptor is a man aged 60 to 69 in good health and CMV-seropositive. The chain employs TRBV28 and TRBJ1-1, with D unresolved. Sequencing was carried out using PBMCs. For the CDR3, the DNA is TGTGCCAGCAGTTCCCCCCCCGAGGGTGAAGCTTTCTTT. It yields the protein CASSSPPEGEAFF.